A selection of T cell receptor beta chains follows, all from one sample in a study of graft-versus-host responses after intestinal transplantation. These receptors' targets are unknown. Clones were sequenced by immunoSEQ multiplex PCR, and TCRdb holds only the in-frame ones, with some missing. The data show 35,000 to 50,000 clones, over 90% seen once. Sample: unstimulated CD8+ T cells sorted from spleen or lymph node cells, taken before transplant. These receptors all come from a human donor who was the organ donor for an intestinal transplant. CDR3s include the opening cysteine and the closing phenylalanine or tryptophan. D genes are given only for firm matches. Clone size appears in some rows only: once, few, many, or a class for an expanded clone.

clone size	J gene	V gene	D gene	CDR3 DNA	CDR3 protein
-	TRBJ2-3	TRBV6-4	-	TGTGCCAGCAGTGACTCCCCGGGAACAGATACGCAGTATTTT	CASSDSPGTDTQYF
-	TRBJ2-7	TRBV4-3	TRBD1	TGCGCCAGCAGCCCGGACAGGGGATACGAGCAGTACTTC	CASSPDRGYEQYF
-	TRBJ2-7	TRBV4-3	TRBD2	TGCGCCAGCAGCCAAGATAGCGGGGGCTTATACGAGCAGTACTTC	CASSQDSGGLYEQYF
-	TRBJ1-2	TRBV28	-	TGTGCCAGCAGTCCCCTTGGGGGAAACTATGGCTACACCTTC	CASSPLGGNYGYTF
-	TRBJ1-3	TRBV5-4	TRBD1	TGTGCCAGCAGCTCGGGACAGGGGGGTACCTCTGGAAACACCATATATTTT	CASSSGQGGTSGNTIYF
-	TRBJ2-2	TRBV19	TRBD2	TGTGCCAGTAGTGGTCTAGCGGGGGAATACACCGGGGAGCTGTTTTTT	CASSGLAGEYTGELFF
-	TRBJ2-1	TRBV7-9	-	TGTGCCAGCAGCCCAGGAGGGGGGGCGAATAATGAGCAGTTCTTC	CASSPGGGANNEQFF
-	TRBJ1-1	TRBV4-1	TRBD1	TGCGCCAGCAGCCTTTCGACAGGGGGCACTGAAGCTTTCTTT	CASSLSTGGTEAFF
-	TRBJ2-1	TRBV28	-	TGTGCCAGCAGCTCCAGGGGGGACAGACCCTACAATGAGCAGTTCTTC	CASSSRGDRPYNEQFF
-	TRBJ1-2	TRBV4-3	-	TGCGCCAGCAGCCAGGACAAAAACTATGGCTACACCTTC	CASSQDKNYGYTF
once	TRBJ2-7	TRBV19	-	TGTGCCAGTGGGCCGGGACACTCCTACGAGCAGTACTTC	CASGPGHSYEQYF
-	TRBJ1-5	TRBV23-1	-	TGCGCCAGCAGTCACCCATCCCGGGGGGATCAGCCCCAGCATTTT	CASSHPSRGDQPQHF
-	TRBJ1-1	TRBV7-9	-	TGTGCCAGCAGCTTAGGGATAGGGATGAACACTGAAGCTTTCTTT	CASSLGIGMNTEAFF
-	TRBJ2-5	TRBV11-3	TRBD1	TGTGCCAGCAGCCCCCGGGACAGGGGGCTTGTCCAGTACTTC	CASSPRDRGLVQYF
-	TRBJ2-5	TRBV7-9	-	TGTGCCAGCAGCTTAGTTAACGGGGGTGAGACCCAGTACTTC	CASSLVNGGETQYF
-	TRBJ2-7	TRBV7-9	-	TGTGCCAGCAGCTTAGGGACTACCTACGAGCAGTACTTC	CASSLGTTYEQYF
-	TRBJ2-2	TRBV5-4	-	TGTGCCAGCAGCTGGGGCGGCACCGGGGAGCTGTTTTTT	CASSWGGTGELFF
-	TRBJ2-7	TRBV7-9	TRBD1	TGTGCCAGCTCCCAAGTCCGGCAGGGGGACTACGAGCAGTACTTC	CASSQVRQGDYEQYF
-	TRBJ2-7	TRBV6-1	-	TGTGCCAGCAGTTTAGGACATACCTACGTGGAGCAGTACTTC	CASSLGHTYVEQYF
-	TRBJ2-1	TRBV9	TRBD2	TGTGCCAGCAGCGCCGGGGAAGCGGGGGGGCAGTTCTTC	CASSAGEAGGQFF
-	TRBJ1-2	TRBV4-3	-	TGCGCCAGCAGCCAAGATCGGGGATATGGCTACACCTTC	CASSQDRGYGYTF